This T cell receptor beta chain stems from a study of CD8 T cells in Susac syndrome. The study's findings and limits: That the number of individuals in its TCR sequencing and HLA analysis was relatively small was acknowledged by the study.

It was with random hexamers that roughly 0.45 to 1 ug RNA was reverse transcribed. TCRdb ran MiXCR on the immunoSEQ multiplex PCR reads and lists one entry per CDR3 protein. The sample lists approximately 160,000 distinct CDR3 sequences, around 93% seen once, with approximately 0.14% in the top ten. Between the trimmed V and J ends, which lost 6 bases and 0 bases, there was a span of 15 bases. CDR3 length: 15 amino acids. Per the germline V gene, CDR1 is SGHTA and CDR2 is FQGNSA. On this clonotype: Its antigen is unidentified.

The individuals used as controls were healthy donors who had been matched for both age and sex. The source is a human donor in good health. Sequenced: CD4+ T cells from PBMCs. The chain uses TRBV7-2 and TRBJ2-7; D not resolved. The CDR3 DNA sequence: TGTGCCAGCAGTCTGCTGTGGGGTAGCTCCTACGAGCAGTACTTC. Encoded protein: CASSLLWGSSYEQYF.